The clone carrying this TCR beta chain was observed at least ten times. Antigen unknown. The data derive from a study of T cells after yellow fever vaccination. Findings and limits, study-wide: The CD4 and CD8 compartments had a small share of their clonotypes in common.

A process of 5'RACE template switching, which added a universal primer site and UMIs, was used to make TCR cDNA. TCRdb passed the 5' RACE reads through MiXCR, listing each CDR3 protein once. The data show hundreds of thousands of distinct CDR3 sequences, approximately 12% seen once. V dropped 7 bases and J dropped 9 bases, with 16 bases sitting between them. This CDR3 spans 13 amino acids. The receptor's source is a man aged 25-45 years who received the YFV17D yellow fever vaccine. Sequenced material: PBMCs, taken on the day of the yellow fever booster vaccination. This chain links TRBV12-3 or TRBV12-4 with TRBJ2-1, with unresolved D. The CDR3 DNA follows: TGTGCCAGCACCCCCGACCCTATCTCTGAGCAGTTCTTC. Translated: CASTPDPISEQFF.